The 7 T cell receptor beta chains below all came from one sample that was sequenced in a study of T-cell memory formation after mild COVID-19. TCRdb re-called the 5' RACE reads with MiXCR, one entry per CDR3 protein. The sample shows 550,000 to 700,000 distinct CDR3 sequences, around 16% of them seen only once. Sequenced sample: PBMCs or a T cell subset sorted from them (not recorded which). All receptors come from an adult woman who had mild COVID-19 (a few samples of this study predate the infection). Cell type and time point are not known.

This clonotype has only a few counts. CDR3 coding DNA: TGTGCCAGCAGTGTGGAGGGAAGTTCCTACAATGAGCAGTTCTTC. Translation gives CASSVEGSSYNEQFF. The rearrangement joins TRBV2 to TRBJ2-1; maybe TRBD2 (6 bases). Between the trimmed V and J ends, which lost 4 bases and 1 base, there was a span of 11 bases. CDR3 length equals 15 residues. In germline, CDR1 is SNHLY, CDR2 FYNNEI.

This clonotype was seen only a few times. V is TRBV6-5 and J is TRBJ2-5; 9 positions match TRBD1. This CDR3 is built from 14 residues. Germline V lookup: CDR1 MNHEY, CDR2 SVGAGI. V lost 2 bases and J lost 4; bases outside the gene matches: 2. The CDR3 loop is CASSYRQGGETQYF. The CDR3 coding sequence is TGTGCCAGCAGTTACCGACAGGGGGGAGAGACCCAGTACTTC.

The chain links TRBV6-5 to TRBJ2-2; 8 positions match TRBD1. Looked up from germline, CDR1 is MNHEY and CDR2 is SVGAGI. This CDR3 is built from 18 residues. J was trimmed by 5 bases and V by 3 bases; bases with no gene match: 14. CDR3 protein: CASSYLSPRTGKTGELFF. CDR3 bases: TGTGCCAGCAGTTATCTGTCCCCCCGGACAGGGAAGACCGGGGAGCTGTTTTTT.

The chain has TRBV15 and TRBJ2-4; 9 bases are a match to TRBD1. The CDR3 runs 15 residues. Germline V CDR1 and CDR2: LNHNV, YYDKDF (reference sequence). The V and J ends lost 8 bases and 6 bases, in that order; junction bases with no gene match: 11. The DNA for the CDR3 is TGTGCCACCCGAATCAACAGGGGGCAAGGAAACATTCAGTACTTC. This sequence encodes CATRINRGQGNIQYF.

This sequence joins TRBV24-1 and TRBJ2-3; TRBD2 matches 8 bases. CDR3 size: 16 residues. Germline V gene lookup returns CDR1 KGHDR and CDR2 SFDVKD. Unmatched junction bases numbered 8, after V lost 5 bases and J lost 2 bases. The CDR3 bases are TGTGCCACCAGTGCAAGCGGGAGTAGGGTCACAGATACGCAGTATTTT. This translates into CATSASGSRVTDTQYF.

The CDR3 sequence is CASSPSHTEREFF. In DNA form, the CDR3 reads TGTGCCAGCTCACCTTCCCACACGGAGAGGGAGTTCTTC. This chain uses TRBV18 with TRBJ2-1, with a tentative D call TRBD2 (5 bases). The V and J ends lost 3 bases and 14 bases respectively, with 17 bases between them. This CDR3 is built from 13 residues. Germline lookup yields CDR1 KGHSH and CDR2 LQKENI.

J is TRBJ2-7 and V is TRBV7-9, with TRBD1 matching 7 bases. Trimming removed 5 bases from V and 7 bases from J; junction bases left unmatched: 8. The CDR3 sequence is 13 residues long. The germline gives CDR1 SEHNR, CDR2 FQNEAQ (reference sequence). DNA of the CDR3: TGTGCCAGCAGCCTACTAACAGGGGCAGAGCAGTACTTC. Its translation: CASSLLTGAEQYF.